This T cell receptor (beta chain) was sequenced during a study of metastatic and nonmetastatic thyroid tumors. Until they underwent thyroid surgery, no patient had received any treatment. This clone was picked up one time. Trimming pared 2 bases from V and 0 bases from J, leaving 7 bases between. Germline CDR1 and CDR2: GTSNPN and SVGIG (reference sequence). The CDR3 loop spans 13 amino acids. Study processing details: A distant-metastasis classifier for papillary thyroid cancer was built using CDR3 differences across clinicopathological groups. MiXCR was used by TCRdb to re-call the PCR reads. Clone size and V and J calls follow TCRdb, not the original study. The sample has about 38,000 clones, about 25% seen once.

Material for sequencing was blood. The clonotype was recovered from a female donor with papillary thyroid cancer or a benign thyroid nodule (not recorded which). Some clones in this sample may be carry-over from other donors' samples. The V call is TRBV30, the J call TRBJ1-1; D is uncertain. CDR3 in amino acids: CAWSFGVNTEAFF. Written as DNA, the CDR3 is TGTGCCTGGAGTTTTGGGGTGAACACTGAAGCTTTCTTT.